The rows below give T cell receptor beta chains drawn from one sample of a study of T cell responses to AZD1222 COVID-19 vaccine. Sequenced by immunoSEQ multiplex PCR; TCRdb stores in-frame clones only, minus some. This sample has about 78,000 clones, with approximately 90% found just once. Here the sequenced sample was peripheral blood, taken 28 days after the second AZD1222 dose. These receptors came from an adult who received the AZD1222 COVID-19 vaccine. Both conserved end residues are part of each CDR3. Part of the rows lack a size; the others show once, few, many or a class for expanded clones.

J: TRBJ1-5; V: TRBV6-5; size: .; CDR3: CASSHGTAGNQPQHF
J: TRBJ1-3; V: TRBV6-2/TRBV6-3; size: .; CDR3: CASSYATWVRSGNTIYF
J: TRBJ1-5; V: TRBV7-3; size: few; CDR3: CASSLTGVGQPQHF
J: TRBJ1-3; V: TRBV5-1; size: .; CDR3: CASSLAGTAGNTIYF
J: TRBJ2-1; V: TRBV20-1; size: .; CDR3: CSASADYPYNEQFF
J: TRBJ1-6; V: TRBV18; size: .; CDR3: CASSPREVSPLHF
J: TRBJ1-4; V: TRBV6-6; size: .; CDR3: CASSRDSATNEKLFF
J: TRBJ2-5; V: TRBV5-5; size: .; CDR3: CASSLGEFQETQYF
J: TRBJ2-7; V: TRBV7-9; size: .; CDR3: CASSLRLAGLGVGEQYF
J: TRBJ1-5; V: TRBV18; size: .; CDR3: CASSPLDGLKPQHF
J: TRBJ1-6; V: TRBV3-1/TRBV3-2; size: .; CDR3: CASSPGQNNSPLHF
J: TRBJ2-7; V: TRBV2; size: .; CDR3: CASLRTAHEQYF
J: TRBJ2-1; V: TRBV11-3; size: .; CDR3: CASSWYGDGGSYNEQFF
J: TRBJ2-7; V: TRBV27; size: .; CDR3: CASSSRDTTYEQYF